This T cell receptor beta chain was recovered during a study of T cell responses to AZD1222 COVID-19 vaccine. The assay was immunoSEQ multiplex PCR, and TCRdb's table has in-frame clones only and misses some. This table has some 100,000 clones, 85% to 90% appearing once. As regards this clone: The antigen remains undetermined.

V lost 5 bases, J lost 0 bases, and 7 bases lay in between. Germline CDR1 reads WNHNN; CDR2 reads SYGVQD (reference sequence). The CDR3 is 13 amino acids. Study results and limitations: Breadth and depth of Spike-specific TCRs rose after two AZD1222 doses. Baseline testing showed seropositivity in only five to seven AZD1222 recipients.

This TCR derives from an adult in good health. This sample comprised peripheral blood, obtained on day 0 of AZD1222 vaccination. J is TRBJ1-1 and V is TRBV10-1; the D is unclear. The CDR3 nucleotides read TGCGCCAGCAGTAAACAGATGAACACTGAAGCTTTCTTT. Residues: CASSKQMNTEAFF.